The T cell receptor (beta chain) described here comes from a study of cytomegalovirus exposure and HLA in healthy donors. PCR employed 60 Vbeta and 13 Jbeta primers. Only in-frame clones appear in the TCRdb table, and some are missing; sequencing was by immunoSEQ multiplex PCR. The data contain about 190,000 clones, 78% of them singletons. In the case of this clone: What it binds is unknown.

Study observations and caveats: Cytomegalovirus-associated status was assigned to more than 150 TCR beta chains. TCR beta V- and J-gene trimming was later associated with a missense DCLRE1C variant. Earlier analysis yielded a pattern in which most TCR beta V segments were productive about 90% or about 30% of the time.

This CDR3 spans 14 amino acids. Germline CDR1 reads SGHTA; CDR2 reads FQGNSA. Trimming removed 7 bases from V and 3 bases from J, with 13 bases in between. This clonotype was obtained from a woman aged 30 to 39 in good health and CMV-seropositive. The genes are TRBV7-2 and TRBJ1-5; a possible D gene is TRBD1 (5 bases). The sample taken for sequencing was PBMCs. The CDR3 reads CASTNSGINQPQHF. The CDR3 DNA is TGTGCCAGCACCAATTCAGGGATCAATCAGCCCCAGCATTTT.